This TCR beta chain was captured by sequencing in a study of blood T cell repertoires in COVID-19. Study at large: Sites across the United States, Italy and Spain contributed samples from acute and convalescent COVID-19. T cells, B-cell-depleted T cells, or PBMCs provided the cDNA or gDNA that served as material.

Authors' analysis steps: Amplifying reference gene primers gave estimates of nucleated cell counts. Only in-frame clones appear in the TCRdb table, and some are missing; sequencing was by immunoSEQ multiplex PCR. The V and J calls and the clone size are those of that table, but D and trimming were determined from the DNA. The repertoire has over 70,000 clones, 75% to 90% of them found once; the top ten carry around 10%. The germline V gene has CDR1 SGHRS and CDR2 YFSETQ. The CDR3 loop spans 15 amino acids. Trimming shortened V by 1 base and J by 0 bases, and 11 bases separated the two germline ends. The rearrangement joins TRBV5-1 to TRBJ2-7; D gene ambiguous. This clonotype was obtained from a man older than 75 with acute or convalescent COVID-19. Sequencing was carried out using peripheral blood. CDR3 sequence (DNA): TGCGCCAGCAGCTTGTCCGCACAGAGCTCCTACGAGCAGTACTTC. It yields the protein CASSLSAQSSYEQYF.